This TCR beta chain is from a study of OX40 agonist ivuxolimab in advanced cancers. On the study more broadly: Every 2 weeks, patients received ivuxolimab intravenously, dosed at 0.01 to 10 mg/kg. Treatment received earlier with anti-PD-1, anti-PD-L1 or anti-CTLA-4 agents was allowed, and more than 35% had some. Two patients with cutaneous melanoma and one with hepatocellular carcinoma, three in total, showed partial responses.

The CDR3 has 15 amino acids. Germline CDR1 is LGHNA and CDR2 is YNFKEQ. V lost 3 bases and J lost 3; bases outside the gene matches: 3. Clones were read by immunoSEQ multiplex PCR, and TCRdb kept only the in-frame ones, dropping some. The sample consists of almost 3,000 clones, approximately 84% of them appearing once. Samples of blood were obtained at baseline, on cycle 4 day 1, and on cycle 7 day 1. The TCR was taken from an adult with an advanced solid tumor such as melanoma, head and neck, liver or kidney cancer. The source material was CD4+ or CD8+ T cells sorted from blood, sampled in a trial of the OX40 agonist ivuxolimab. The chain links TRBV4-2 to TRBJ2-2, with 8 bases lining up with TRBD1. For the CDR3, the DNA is TGTGCCAGCAGCCAGGGGACAGGAGACACCGGGGAGCTGTTTTTT. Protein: CASSQGTGDTGELFF.